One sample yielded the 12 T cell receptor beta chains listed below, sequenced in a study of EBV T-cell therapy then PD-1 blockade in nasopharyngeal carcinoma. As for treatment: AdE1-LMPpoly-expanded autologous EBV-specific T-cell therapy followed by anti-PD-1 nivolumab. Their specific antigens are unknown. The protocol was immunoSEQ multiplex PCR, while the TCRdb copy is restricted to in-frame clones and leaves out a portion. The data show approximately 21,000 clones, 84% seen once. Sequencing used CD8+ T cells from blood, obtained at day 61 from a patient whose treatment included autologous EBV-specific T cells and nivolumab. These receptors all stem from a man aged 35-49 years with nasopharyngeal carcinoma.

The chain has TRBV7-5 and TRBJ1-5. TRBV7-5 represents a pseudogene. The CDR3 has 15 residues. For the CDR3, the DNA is TGTGTCAGAAGCTTCGAGCCCGGGGGTAGACAGCCCCAGCATTTT. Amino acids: CVRSFEPGGRQPQHF.

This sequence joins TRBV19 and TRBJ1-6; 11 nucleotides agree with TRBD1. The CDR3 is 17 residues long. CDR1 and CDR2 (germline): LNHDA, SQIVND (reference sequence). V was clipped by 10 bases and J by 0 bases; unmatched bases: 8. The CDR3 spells CATGQGVPSSYNSPLHF. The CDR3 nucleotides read TGTGCCACGGGACAGGGGGTTCCCAGCTCCTATAATTCACCCCTCCACTTT. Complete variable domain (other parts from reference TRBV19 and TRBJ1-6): DGGITQSPKYLFRKEGQNVTLSCEQNLNHDAMYWYRQDPGQGLRLIYYSQIVNDFQKGDIAEGYSVSREKKESFPLTVTSAQKNPTAFYLCATGQGVPSSYNSPLHFGNGTRLTVT.

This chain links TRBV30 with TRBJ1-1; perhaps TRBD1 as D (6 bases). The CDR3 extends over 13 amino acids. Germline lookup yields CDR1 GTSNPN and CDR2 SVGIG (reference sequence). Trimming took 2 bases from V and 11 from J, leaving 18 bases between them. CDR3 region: CAWSPGGGLEAFF. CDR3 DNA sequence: TGTGCCTGGAGTCCGGGCGGGGGGCTCGAGGCTTTCTTT.

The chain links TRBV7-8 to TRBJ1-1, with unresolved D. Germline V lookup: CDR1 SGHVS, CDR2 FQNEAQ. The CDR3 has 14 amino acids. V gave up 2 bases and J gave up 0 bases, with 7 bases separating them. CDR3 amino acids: CASSLWRVNTEAFF. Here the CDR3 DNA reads TGTGCCAGCAGCTTATGGCGCGTGAACACTGAAGCTTTCTTT. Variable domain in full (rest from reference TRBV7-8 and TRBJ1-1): GAGVSQSPRYKVAKRGQDVALRCDPISGHVSLFWYQQALGQGPEFLTYFQNEAQLDKSGLPSDRFFAERPEGSVSTLKIQRTQQEDSAVYLCASSLWRVNTEAFFGQGTRLTVV.

This CDR3 reads CASSYVGGRQPQHF. The CDR3 coding sequence is TGTGCCAGCAGTTACGTCGGGGGGCGCCAGCCCCAGCATTTT. The J gene is TRBJ1-5, the V gene TRBV6-2 or TRBV6-3, with D perhaps matching TRBD1 (6 bases). Trimming stripped 2 bases from V and 7 bases from J, with 12 bases between. The germline V gene encodes CDR1 MNHEY and CDR2 SVGEGT. The CDR3 is 14 residues long.

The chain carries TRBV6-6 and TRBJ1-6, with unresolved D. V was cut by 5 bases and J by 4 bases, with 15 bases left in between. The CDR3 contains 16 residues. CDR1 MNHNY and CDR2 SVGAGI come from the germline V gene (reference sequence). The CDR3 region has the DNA TGTGCCAGCAGTCAACAACCTTCACTTTATAATTCACCCCTCCACTTT. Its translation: CASSQQPSLYNSPLHF.

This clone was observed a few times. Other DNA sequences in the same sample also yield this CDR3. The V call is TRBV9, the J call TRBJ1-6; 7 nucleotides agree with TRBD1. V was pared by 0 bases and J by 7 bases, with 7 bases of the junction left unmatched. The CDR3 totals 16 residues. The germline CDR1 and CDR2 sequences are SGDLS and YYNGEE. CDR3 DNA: TGTGCCAGCAGCGTAGGTGTGGGGACAGAGAATTCACCCCTCCACTTT. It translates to CASSVGVGTENSPLHF.

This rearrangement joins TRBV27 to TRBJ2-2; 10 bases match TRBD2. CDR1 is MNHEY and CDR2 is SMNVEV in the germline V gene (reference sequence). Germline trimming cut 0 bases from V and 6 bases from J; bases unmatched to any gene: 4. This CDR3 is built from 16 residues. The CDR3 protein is CASSLSLAGVPGELFF. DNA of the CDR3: TGTGCCAGCAGTTTATCCCTAGCGGGGGTGCCCGGGGAGCTGTTTTTT.

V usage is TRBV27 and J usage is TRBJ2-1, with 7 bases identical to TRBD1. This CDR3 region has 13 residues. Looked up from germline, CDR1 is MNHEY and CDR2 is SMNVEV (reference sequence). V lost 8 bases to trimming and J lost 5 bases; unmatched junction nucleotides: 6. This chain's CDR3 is CASGSGQNNEQFF. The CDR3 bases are TGTGCCAGCGGGTCGGGACAGAACAATGAGCAGTTCTTC.

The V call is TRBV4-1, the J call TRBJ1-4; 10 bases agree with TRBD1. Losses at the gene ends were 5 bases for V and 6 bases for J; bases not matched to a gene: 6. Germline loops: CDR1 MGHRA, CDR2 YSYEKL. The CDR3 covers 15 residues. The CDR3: CASSALGTGDEKLFF. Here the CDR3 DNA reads TGCGCCAGCAGCGCCTTAGGGACAGGGGATGAAAAACTGTTTTTT.

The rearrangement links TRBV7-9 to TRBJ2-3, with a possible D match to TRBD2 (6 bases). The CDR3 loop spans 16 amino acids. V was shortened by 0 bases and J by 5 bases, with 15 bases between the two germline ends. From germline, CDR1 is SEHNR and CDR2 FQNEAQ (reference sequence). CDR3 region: CASSLAPLAGLDTQYF. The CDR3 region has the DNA TGTGCCAGCAGCTTAGCGCCCCTGGCGGGGTTAGATACGCAGTATTTT.

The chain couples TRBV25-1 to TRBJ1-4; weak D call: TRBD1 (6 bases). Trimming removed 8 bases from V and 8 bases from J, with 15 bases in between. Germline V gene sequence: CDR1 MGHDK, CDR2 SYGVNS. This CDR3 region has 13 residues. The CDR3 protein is CASRRGGREKLFF. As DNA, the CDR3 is TGTGCCAGCCGAAGGGGGGGCAGGGAAAAACTGTTTTTT.